What follows are 28 T cell receptor beta chains derived from one specimen sequenced in a study of T cell repertoires in cytomegalovirus infection. TCRdb fed the reads into MiXCR, producing one record per CDR3 protein. The sample has 490,000 or so distinct CDR3 sequences; roughly 10% are singletons. The sequenced material came from PBMCs. The receptors were sampled from a human donor in good health (CMV status not recorded). Some clones in this sample may be carry-over from other donors' samples.

The chain joins TRBV6-1 to TRBJ2-5; 7 positions agree with TRBD2. Germline V lookup: CDR1 MNHNS, CDR2 SASEGT. This CDR3 is 16 amino acids long. V lost 5 bases, J lost 2 bases, and 11 bases stayed unmatched. CDR3 amino acids: CASSPGGGGIQETQYF. The CDR3 coding sequence is TGTGCCAGCAGTCCCGGTGGGGGGGGGATTCAAGAGACCCAGTACTTC.

The chain employs TRBV7-9 and TRBJ2-1; D is possibly TRBD1 or TRBD2 (5 bases each). The CDR3 runs to 14 residues. The V and J ends lost 7 bases and 6 bases respectively, with 16 bases between them. Germline V gene sequence: CDR1 SEHNR, CDR2 FQNEAQ (reference sequence). Here the CDR3 reads CASTQGVGPNEQFF. The CDR3 DNA sequence: TGTGCCAGCACGCAGGGAGTGGGACCCAATGAGCAGTTCTTC.

This clonotype was found many times. V is TRBV7-8 and J is TRBJ1-6, with D possibly matching TRBD1 (6 bases). The CDR3 spans 15 residues. Trimming removed 5 bases from V and 5 bases from J, with 13 bases in between. The germline CDR1 and CDR2 sequences are SGHVS and FQNEAQ. CDR3 sequence (DNA): TGTGCCAGCAGCGGGTGGACAGAAGATAATTCACCCCTCCACTTT. Residues: CASSGWTEDNSPLHF.

This clonotype was seen repeatedly, ten times or more. The gene calls are TRBV7-8 and TRBJ2-7, with TRBD2 identical over 11 bases. This CDR3 comprises 18 residues. Germline CDR1 reads SGHVS; CDR2 reads FQNEAQ. V trimming: 1 base; J trimming: 3 bases; junction bases outside the gene matches: 11. CDR3 nucleotides: TGTGCCAGCAGCTTAGAAGCCCCCTTAGCGGGAGGGGACTACGAGCAGTACTTC. It specifies CASSLEAPLAGGDYEQYF.

This clonotype occurred a few times. The chain employs TRBV2 and TRBJ2-7; no clear D gene. This CDR3 comprises 12 residues. The germline CDR1 and CDR2 sequences are SNHLY and FYNNEI. Trimming cost V 2 bases and J 3 bases, with 5 bases left between them. The CDR3 is CASSETHYEQYF. The CDR3 DNA sequence: TGTGCCAGCAGTGAAACTCACTACGAGCAGTACTTC. The whole variable domain, filled in from reference TRBV2 and TRBJ2-7, reads EPEVTQTPSHQVTQMGQEVILRCVPISNHLYFYWYRQILGQKVEFLVSFYNNEISEKSEIFDDQFSVERPDGSNFTLKIRSTKLEDSAMYFCASSETHYEQYFGPGTRLTVT.

This clonotype was detected only a few times. The chain recombines TRBV12-5 with TRBJ1-2; tentative D call: TRBD1 (5 bases). Germline CDR1 reads LGHNT; CDR2 reads FRNRAP. This CDR3 has 15 residues. The ends were cut back, 5 bases at V and 4 bases at J, with 17 bases in the middle. CDR3 DNA: TGTGCTAGTGGTCTTCAGTCTCAGGGCGGCTATGGCTACACCTTC. Amino acids: CASGLQSQGGYGYTF.

This clonotype was found many times. V and J are TRBV7-9 and TRBJ2-6; tentative D call: TRBD1 (6 bases). CDR3 size: 17 residues. V lost 5 bases and J lost 0, with 14 bases in between. Germline CDR1 reads SEHNR; CDR2 reads FQNEAQ (reference sequence). In nucleotides, the CDR3 is TGTGCCAGCAGCGTAAACAACAGGGACTCTGGGGCCAACGTCCTGACTTTC. Encoded protein: CASSVNNRDSGANVLTF.

This clonotype was picked up many times. This sequence joins TRBV6-1 and TRBJ1-1; a weak D match, TRBD1 (5 bases). The CDR3 totals 13 residues. V lost 7 bases and J 3 bases, leaving 12 bases between the germline ends. Germline V lookup: CDR1 MNHNS, CDR2 SASEGT. The chain's CDR3 is CASTTRADTEAFF. The CDR3 DNA reads as TGTGCCAGCACCACCAGGGCCGACACTGAAGCTTTCTTT.

The V call is TRBV6-5, the J call TRBJ2-1, with D possibly TRBD2 on 6 matching bases. Germline assignment: CDR1 MNHEY and CDR2 SVGAGI. Trimming removed 6 bases at V and 6 bases at J, with 9 bases between. This CDR3 has 12 residues. The chain's CDR3 is CASSAGFNEQFF. The CDR3 nucleotides are TGTGCCAGCAGCGCGGGGTTCAATGAGCAGTTCTTC.

The chain has TRBV7-9 and TRBJ1-5; a weak D match, TRBD1 (6 bases). This CDR3 region has 13 residues. V lost 4 bases and J 3 bases, leaving 7 bases between the germline ends. Germline V gene sequence: CDR1 SEHNR, CDR2 FQNEAQ (reference sequence). The CDR3 spells CASSYRANQPQHF. The CDR3 DNA sequence: TGTGCCAGCAGCTACAGGGCCAATCAGCCCCAGCATTTT.

There are many counts of this clonotype. This chain links TRBV19 with TRBJ1-2, with D possibly being TRBD1 (5 bases). V lost 5 bases and J lost 6, with 19 bases in between. The CDR3 has 15 amino acids. The germline CDR1 and CDR2 sequences are LNHDA and SQIVND (reference sequence). The chain's CDR3 is CASSRPGTYNHGYTF. In DNA, the CDR3 is TGTGCCAGTAGTCGTCCTGGGACCTACAACCATGGCTACACCTTC.

This clonotype was found many times. The rearrangement uses TRBV7-2 and TRBJ2-1; 7 nucleotides agree with TRBD2. The trim removed 1 base at V and 2 bases at J, leaving 5 bases unmatched. Germline assignment: CDR1 SGHTA and CDR2 FQGNSA. This CDR3 spans 16 amino acids. The CDR3 bases are TGTGCCAGCAGCTTAGTTACCGGGAGGACCTACAATGAGCAGTTCTTC. As protein: CASSLVTGRTYNEQFF.

The genes are TRBV7-9 and TRBJ2-7, with a tentative D call TRBD2 (6 bases). Trimming took off 1 base at V and 0 bases at J, with 19 bases between the two ends. Per the germline V gene, CDR1 is SEHNR and CDR2 is FQNEAQ (reference sequence). CDR3 length: 18 residues. Here the CDR3 reads CASSLDGGYGDPSYEQYF. CDR3 in DNA: TGTGCCAGCAGCTTAGATGGGGGGTACGGGGACCCCTCCTACGAGCAGTACTTC.

The chain couples TRBV14 to TRBJ1-6; 9 nucleotides align to TRBD1. J was trimmed by 9 bases and V by 0 bases; bases with no gene match: 12. Per germline, CDR1 SGHDN and CDR2 FVKESK. The CDR3 spans 18 residues. The CDR3, as DNA: TGTGCCAGCAGCCAAGAGGGGACAGGGCCATGGATAGGTTCACCCCTCCACTTT. Translating gives CASSQEGTGPWIGSPLHF.

This clonotype was detected ten times or more. This chain uses TRBV7-2 with TRBJ2-7, with a tentative D call TRBD2 (5 bases). The CDR3 has 17 residues. Per germline, CDR1 SGHTA and CDR2 FQGNSA. The V end was cut by 4 bases, the J end by 3 bases, with 22 bases between. The CDR3 region is CASSSPLRGRRNYEQYF. The CDR3, as DNA: TGTGCCAGCAGCTCACCCTTAAGAGGCAGGAGGAACTACGAGCAGTACTTC.

This clonotype was detected many times. J is TRBJ2-7 and V is TRBV14, with 9 bases aligning to TRBD1. CDR3 length: 16 residues. From germline, CDR1 is SGHDN and CDR2 FVKESK. The ends lost 1 base at V and 5 bases at J; junction bases unmatched: 9. CDR3 DNA sequence: TGTGCCAGCAGCCAAGGAGCCCGGGACAGGGCCCACGAGCAGTACTTC. Protein product: CASSQGARDRAHEQYF. Based on the CDR3 plus reference TRBV14 and TRBJ2-7, the full variable domain is EAGVTQFPSHSVIEKGQTVTLRCDPISGHDNLYWYRRVMGKEIKFLLHFVKESKQDESGMPNNRFLAERTGGTYSTLKVQPAELEDSGVYFCASSQGARDRAHEQYFGPGTRLTVT.

This clonotype was recorded at least ten times. The gene calls are TRBV7-8 and TRBJ1-4, with a possible D match to TRBD1 (6 bases). Germline V gene data show CDR1 as SGHVS and CDR2 as FQNEAQ. Trimming pared 5 bases from V and 0 bases from J, leaving 10 bases between. The CDR3 length is 15 residues. The CDR3 region has the DNA TGTGCCAGCAGCCCCGGGGGCGCAACTAATGAAAAACTGTTTTTT. This translates into CASSPGGATNEKLFF.

This clonotype was seen many times. This chain links TRBV20-1 with TRBJ2-5, with D uncertain. The CDR3 length is 16 residues. The germline CDR1 and CDR2 sequences are DFQATT and SNEGSKA (reference sequence). Trimming stripped 1 base from V and 1 base from J, with 16 bases between. The CDR3 here is CSARGNARRIQETQYF. The DNA of the CDR3 is TGCAGTGCTAGAGGTAACGCGAGACGGATCCAAGAGACCCAGTACTTC.

This clonotype occurred many times. The CDR3 loop reads CATTDLYNEQFF. CDR3 coding DNA: TGTGCCACCACAGACCTCTACAATGAGCAGTTCTTC. The chain has TRBV24-1 and TRBJ2-1; D gene uncertain. The CDR3 totals 12 residues. Germline CDR1 is KGHDR and CDR2 is SFDVKD. V was clipped by 8 bases and J by 3 bases, with 7 bases between them.

The table lists this clonotype with a few counts. The chain has TRBV5-1 and TRBJ2-1, with TRBD2 matching over 8 bases. The V segment lost 5 bases and the J segment 4 bases; nucleotides outside the gene matches: 11. The CDR3 extends over 16 amino acids. The germline CDR1 and CDR2 sequences are SGHRS and YFSETQ. This chain's CDR3 is CASRPSGTSLYNEQFF. CDR3 coding DNA: TGCGCCAGCAGGCCCTCCGGGACTAGTTTATACAATGAGCAGTTCTTC.

This clonotype has a count of ten or more. The V gene is TRBV28, the J gene TRBJ2-1; 9 nucleotides align to TRBD1. Losses at the gene ends were 6 bases for V and 0 bases for J; bases not matched to a gene: 6. This CDR3 contains 16 residues. Germline V gene sequence: CDR1 MDHEN, CDR2 SYDVKM. The CDR3 here is CASSLTGQGSYNEQFF. In nucleotides, the CDR3 is TGTGCCAGCAGCCTGACGGGACAGGGCTCCTACAATGAGCAGTTCTTC.

This rearrangement joins TRBV19 to TRBJ2-2; 10 bases match TRBD1. In germline, CDR1 is LNHDA, CDR2 SQIVND (reference sequence). Trimming at V came to 10 bases and at J to 5 bases, leaving 7 bases not matched to a gene. The CDR3 is made up of 14 amino acids. The CDR3 sequence: CATRDRGRTGELFF. In DNA, the CDR3 is TGTGCCACCCGGGACAGGGGTCGTACCGGGGAGCTGTTTTTT.

This clonotype was seen more than once but under ten times. The J gene is TRBJ1-1, the V gene TRBV5-1; D is possibly TRBD1 (6 bases). This CDR3 comprises 14 residues. Germline V CDR1 and CDR2: SGHRS, YFSETQ. Trimming left V 0 bases short and J 7 bases short, with 13 bases between. The DNA for the CDR3 is TGCGCCAGCAGCTTGGGGGGGGGGCCTGGTGAAGCTTTCTTT. This encodes CASSLGGGPGEAFF.

The table lists this clonotype with many counts. Here the CDR3 reads CASSSNSGNTEAFF. CDR3 DNA: TGTGCCAGCTCATCGAACAGCGGGAACACTGAAGCTTTCTTT. The rearrangement links TRBV18 to TRBJ1-1, with D hard to call. Between the trimmed V and J ends, which lost 5 bases and 1 base, there was a span of 11 bases. From germline, CDR1 is KGHSH and CDR2 LQKENI. The CDR3 loop spans 14 amino acids.

This clonotype was picked up many times. This chain links TRBV7-6 with TRBJ2-7; TRBD2 aligns across 7 bases. This CDR3 comprises 15 residues. Germline V CDR1 and CDR2: SGHVS, FNYEAQ. The ends lost 1 base at V and 4 bases at J; junction bases unmatched: 7. The CDR3 DNA sequence: TGTGCCAGCAGCTTAGAGCAGCGGGGTAATTACGAGCAGTACTTC. This encodes CASSLEQRGNYEQYF.

The sample holds many counts of this clonotype. The chain links TRBV6-5 to TRBJ1-1, with 7 bases aligning to TRBD1. The junction had 7 bases not matched to a gene; V was cut back by 0 bases and J by 6 bases. The V gene's germline CDR1 is MNHEY and CDR2 SVGAGI. The CDR3 spans 15 residues. CDR3 nucleotides: TGTGCCAGCAGTTACTCGACAGGGTGGAGGGCTGAAGCTTTCTTT. Residues: CASSYSTGWRAEAFF.

CDR3 amino acids: CSVYVSYNYEQYF. CDR3 DNA: TGCAGCGTCTACGTGTCTTATAACTACGAGCAGTACTTC. This sequence joins TRBV29-1 and TRBJ2-7; D is ambiguous. Trimming shortened V by 6 bases and J by 3 bases, and 15 bases separated the two germline ends. CDR1 and CDR2 from the germline V gene are SQVTM and ANQGSEA. This CDR3 comprises 13 residues.

This chain connects TRBV7-3 to TRBJ1-1; D is possibly TRBD1 (6 bases). The CDR3 extends over 14 amino acids. CDR1 and CDR2 from the germline V gene are SGHTA and FQGTGA. Trimming stripped 5 bases from V and 1 base from J, with 11 bases between. The CDR3 loop reads CASSMDRGNTEAFF. CDR3 DNA: TGTGCCAGCAGCATGGACAGAGGGAACACTGAAGCTTTCTTT.